Listed below are T cell receptor beta chains from one sample, sequenced in a study of blood T cell repertoires in COVID-19. Using immunoSEQ multiplex PCR, the repertoire was profiled, and TCRdb retains in-frame clones only, with some absent. The table lists 150,000 or so clones, roughly 85% of them singletons. Sequencing used peripheral blood. The receptors here all came from an older woman with COVID-19, enrolled during active disease. CDR3s include the opening cysteine and the closing phenylalanine or tryptophan. The D gene is left open where the match is weak. Not every row has a clone size; where given, it reads once, few, many or a size class.

abundance,j_gene,v_gene,d_gene,CDR3nt,CDR3aa
NA,TRBJ1-2,TRBV5-1,NA,TGCGCCAGCAGCTTCCTGGACAGAGGGGGCTACACCTTC,CASSFLDRGGYTF
NA,TRBJ1-5,TRBV7-6,NA,TGTGCCAGCACCCTACGGCAGCGTCGCATGGGCCAGCATTTT,CASTLRQRRMGQHF
once,TRBJ1-4,TRBV19,TRBD1,TGTGCCAGTAGTTCCCGGACAGGGTCTTCAGCAACTAATGAAAAACTGTTTTTT,CASSSRTGSSATNEKLFF
NA,TRBJ2-5,TRBV13,NA,TGTGCCAGCAGCTCCTCGGGGAGCGTGCAGACCCAGTACTTC,CASSSSGSVQTQYF
NA,TRBJ1-6,TRBV28,NA,TGTGCCGCTGTAGAGAGCTCCTATAATTCACCCCTCCACTTT,CAAVESSYNSPLHF
NA,TRBJ2-5,TRBV5-4,NA,TGTGCCAGCAGCTCAGTCACAGGGTTGGGCGAGACCCAGTACTTC,CASSSVTGLGETQYF
NA,TRBJ2-3,TRBV7-3,NA,TGTGCCAGCAGCCAGGGAAGGGTAGATACGCAGTATTTT,CASSQGRVDTQYF
NA,TRBJ2-1,TRBV7-6,TRBD2,TGTGCCAGCAGCCGGTGGCGGGGGTCGAACAATGAGCAGTTCTTC,CASSRWRGSNNEQFF
NA,TRBJ1-5,TRBV18,TRBD1,TGTGCCAGCTCACCCGGACAGGGTAAGGAGCCCCAGCATTTT,CASSPGQGKEPQHF
NA,TRBJ2-1,TRBV4-1,TRBD1,TGCGCCAGCAGCCAGGGACAGGGGCCCTACAATGAGCAGTTCTTC,CASSQGQGPYNEQFF
NA,TRBJ1-1,TRBV5-5,TRBD1,TGTGCCAGCAGCCGAGGGCAGGGGGCTGTTTTAGGGAACACTGAAGCTTTCTTT,CASSRGQGAVLGNTEAFF
NA,TRBJ1-6,TRBV2,NA,TGTGCCAGCTCCGGGGGTAGGTCACCCCTCCACTTT,CASSGGRSPLHF
NA,TRBJ2-3,TRBV7-2,TRBD1,TGTGCCAGCATCCTACAGGGGGCCACAGATACGCAGTATTTT,CASILQGATDTQYF
NA,TRBJ2-1,TRBV5-1,NA,TGCGCCAGCAGCTGGGGGGGGCGAGGGAGCGACAATGAGCAGTTCTTC,CASSWGGRGSDNEQFF
NA,TRBJ2-2,TRBV3-1/TRBV3-2,NA,TGTGCCAGCAGCCAAGGTGGAGGGTTGGACACCGGGGAGCTGTTTTTT,CASSQGGGLDTGELFF
NA,TRBJ2-7,TRBV29-1,TRBD1,TGCAGCGTTGATATAAGGGGACAGGGGGGTTACGAGCAGTACTTC,CSVDIRGQGGYEQYF
NA,TRBJ1-6,TRBV4-2,NA,TGTGCCAGCAGCCAAGAGGGAAAAAGCGGTACACCCCTCCACTTT,CASSQEGKSGTPLHF
NA,TRBJ1-2,TRBV4-1,TRBD1,TGCGCCAGCAGTCAAGCCGCGGAGGACAGGCTTCGAGGCTACACCTTC,CASSQAAEDRLRGYTF
NA,TRBJ1-1,TRBV7-9,NA,TGTGCCAGCACTGACGGAAGGGGATCTGAAGCTTTCTTT,CASTDGRGSEAFF
NA,TRBJ1-2,TRBV19,TRBD1,TGTGCCAGTAGTATACGTAAAGGGGGCGACTATGGCTACACCTTC,CASSIRKGGDYGYTF
NA,TRBJ1-4,TRBV4-2,NA,TGTGCCAGCAGCCAAACTTCTGAAAAACTGTTTTTT,CASSQTSEKLFF
NA,TRBJ2-3,TRBV19,TRBD2,TGTGCCAGTAGTAGGGGCGGGGGGGCCTCGTTCACAGATACGCAGTATTTT,CASSRGGGASFTDTQYF
NA,TRBJ2-4,TRBV7-2,NA,TGTGCCAGCAGCTTAGACTATCGGAACATTCAGTACTTC,CASSLDYRNIQYF
NA,TRBJ2-3,TRBV19,NA,TGTGCCAGTAGTATAGGGCTTGCCACAGATACGCAGTATTTT,CASSIGLATDTQYF
few,TRBJ2-7,TRBV27,NA,TGTGCCAGCAGTTTAACACGAATTTCCTACGAGCAGTACTTC,CASSLTRISYEQYF
NA,TRBJ1-1,TRBV4-3,NA,TGCGCCAGCAGCCGGACGAGACAGCAACCCGAAGCTTTCTTT,CASSRTRQQPEAFF
NA,TRBJ1-6,TRBV19,NA,TGTGCCAGTAAGGACCCACAGGGCCCGAGTTCACCCCTCCACTTT,CASKDPQGPSSPLHF
NA,TRBJ2-2,TRBV30,TRBD1,TGTGCCTGGAGCTTACAGGGGACCGGGGAGCTGTTTTTT,CAWSLQGTGELFF
NA,TRBJ1-2,TRBV7-8,NA,TGTGCCAGCAGCTTACGCAGGGTTGGCGTTGGACCCTCAGCTAACTATGGCTACACCTTC,CASSLRRVGVGPSANYGYTF
NA,TRBJ2-2,TRBV5-1,NA,TGCGCCAGCAGCTTGGACGAAGGGGCGAACACCGGGGAGCTGTTTTTT,CASSLDEGANTGELFF
once,TRBJ1-5,TRBV6-2/TRBV6-3,NA,TGTGCCAGCAGTTACCCGGGGGGTTCTCAGCCCCAGCATTTT,CASSYPGGSQPQHF
NA,TRBJ2-5,TRBV29-1,TRBD1,TGCAGCGCAGACGGGACAGGCGGAGAGACCCAGTACTTC,CSADGTGGETQYF
NA,TRBJ2-1,TRBV18,NA,TGTGCCAGCTCACCACAGGAGGGAAAAGGGGCGAATGAGCAGTTCTTC,CASSPQEGKGANEQFF
NA,TRBJ1-3,TRBV9,NA,TGTGCCAGCAGCGTAGACACGTCAGGTACCGAAAACACCATATATTTT,CASSVDTSGTENTIYF
NA,TRBJ1-5,TRBV7-2,NA,TGTGCCAGCAGCGCCCACGGAGACCTTAACAATCAGCCCCAGCATTTT,CASSAHGDLNNQPQHF
NA,TRBJ1-5,TRBV7-9,NA,TGTGCCAGCAGCACCGAAGCTGATCAGCCCCAGCATTTT,CASSTEADQPQHF
NA,TRBJ2-5,TRBV19,TRBD1,TGTGCCAGTAGTTGGACAGGGGAATACCAAGAGACCCAGTACTTC,CASSWTGEYQETQYF
NA,TRBJ2-1,TRBV7-9,TRBD2,TGTGCCAGCAGCCGAGAACCTAGCGGGGGCACCCCGGGCGAGAGCGAGCAGTTCTTC,CASSREPSGGTPGESEQFF
NA,TRBJ2-5,TRBV6-5,TRBD2,TGTGCCAGCACCCCCCAGCGGGGGACACAAGAGACCCAGTACTTC,CASTPQRGTQETQYF
NA,TRBJ2-3,TRBV7-3,TRBD2,TGTGCCAGCAGCTTAACAGCGGGGGGCAGCACAGATACGCAGTATTTT,CASSLTAGGSTDTQYF